One and the same sample provided the 4 T cell receptor beta chains below, sequenced in a study of beta chain features in type 1 diabetes. Expressed TCRB transcripts were sequenced after all isolated RNA was converted to cDNA. The repertoire was sequenced with immunoSEQ multiplex PCR; TCRdb's copy has only in-frame clones and lacks some. Here the sample spans under 850,000 clones, under 15% being singletons. Study outcomes and limitations: Shorter TCRB CDR3s, moderately but significantly so, marked every one of the four CD4+ subsets in Type 1 diabetes patients.

Which antigens these TCRs recognize remains unknown. Sequencing was performed on naive CD4+ T cells from blood. The receptors shown here come from a man between 18 and 35 years old with type 1 diabetes.

The V gene is TRBV30, the J gene TRBJ2-2; TRBD2 might be the D (5 bases). The CDR3 is 15 amino acids. Deletions cut 6 bases from V and 6 bases from J, with 20 bases between. The germline V gene encodes CDR1 GTSNPN and CDR2 SVGIG (reference sequence). The CDR3 region is CACPRSVRGAGELFF. DNA for the CDR3: TGTGCCTGTCCTCGCTCGGTTCGGGGAGCCGGGGAGCTGTTTTTT.

There are a few counts of this clone. The J gene is TRBJ1-2, the V gene TRBV18; TRBD1 aligns across 8 bases. Germline V gives CDR1 KGHSH, CDR2 LQKENI. The V gene end was trimmed by 6 bases and the J gene end by 3 bases; junction bases not matched to a gene: 6. CDR3 length: 14 residues. CDR3 in amino acids: CASSHDRGDYGYTF. For the CDR3, the DNA is TGTGCCAGCTCTCACGACAGGGGAGACTATGGCTACACCTTC.

This clone appeared a few times. The chain couples TRBV11-2 to TRBJ2-1; D not resolved. Trimming took off 0 bases at V and 5 bases at J, with 8 bases between the two ends. The CDR3 loop spans 14 amino acids. Germline V gives CDR1 SGHAT, CDR2 FQNNGV. The CDR3 here is CASSLDWQNNEQFF. In DNA form, the CDR3 reads TGTGCCAGCAGCTTAGACTGGCAGAACAATGAGCAGTTCTTC.

There are a few counts of this clone. V gene TRBV13 combines with J gene TRBJ2-7, with 9 bases fitting TRBD1. Germline CDR1 is PRHDT and CDR2 is FYEKMQ (reference sequence). The CDR3 contains 14 residues. J was trimmed by 3 bases and V by 1 base; bases with no gene match: 1. The CDR3 nucleotides are TGTGCCAGCAGCTTAGTGGGACAGGGCTACGAGCAGTACTTC. Amino acids: CASSLVGQGYEQYF. The full variable domain, with the rest looked up from reference TRBV13 and TRBJ2-7, is AAGVIQSPRHLIKEKRETATLKCYPIPRHDTVYWYQQGPGQDPQFLISFYEKMQSDKGSIPDRFSAQQFSDYHSELNMSSLELGDSALYFCASSLVGQGYEQYFGPGTRLTVT.